What follows are 21 T cell receptor beta chains derived from one specimen sequenced in a study of blood T cell repertoires in COVID-19. Profiled with immunoSEQ multiplex PCR; TCRdb holds only in-frame clones, not every one. This table has 100,000 to 120,000 clones, 87% appearing once. Material: peripheral blood. These receptors were collected from a human donor in a cohort sampled during active COVID-19.

This sequence joins TRBV6-1 and TRBJ1-2; the D is unclear. The V and J ends lost 2 bases and 3 bases respectively, with 7 bases between them. CDR3 size: 13 residues. The germline gives CDR1 MNHNS, CDR2 SASEGT. DNA for the CDR3: TGTGCCAGCAGTGAACAGACTGACTATGGCTACACCTTC. Residues: CASSEQTDYGYTF.

As regards this clone: Other DNA sequences from this sample encode an identical CDR3 as well. V usage is TRBV29-1 and J usage is TRBJ2-5; 11 bases fit TRBD2. V was clipped by 6 bases and J by 2 bases; unmatched bases: 5. CDR1 and CDR2 from the germline V gene are SQVTM and ANQGSEA. This CDR3 region has 14 residues. This CDR3 reads CSVAGTSGQETQYF. The CDR3 DNA sequence: TGCAGCGTCGCCGGGACTAGCGGACAAGAGACCCAGTACTTC.

The chain combines TRBV4-1 with TRBJ1-5; D possibly corresponds to TRBD1 (5 bases). Trimming shortened V by 4 bases and J by 7 bases, and 14 bases separated the two germline ends. The germline gives CDR1 MGHRA, CDR2 YSYEKL. This CDR3 is built from 14 residues. The CDR3: CASSLSQGGQPQHF. CDR3 nucleotide sequence: TGCGCCAGCAGCCTGTCCCAGGGAGGACAGCCCCAGCATTTT.

The chain links TRBV2 to TRBJ2-3, with 8 bases fitting TRBD1. The CDR3 length is 14 residues. Germline V gives CDR1 SNHLY, CDR2 FYNNEI. V dropped 6 bases and J dropped 2; count of bases not matched to a gene: 4. The CDR3 DNA is TGTGCCAGCAGACAACAGGGGGTCACAGATACGCAGTATTTT. Residues: CASRQQGVTDTQYF.

The V gene is TRBV5-6, the J gene TRBJ2-7; 7 bases are shared with TRBD2. Germline CDR1 is SGHDT and CDR2 is YYEEEE. CDR3 length: 17 residues. V lost 4 bases to trimming and J lost 2 bases; unmatched junction nucleotides: 15. The CDR3 protein is CASSQFRSPGGTYEQYF. CDR3 in DNA: TGTGCCAGCAGCCAATTTCGCAGCCCGGGGGGAACCTACGAGCAGTACTTC.

This clone was observed a few times. The CDR3 DNA reads as TGTGCCAGCAGTCTGAGCGGGGGAAATACCTACGAGCAGTACTTC. Residues: CASSLSGGNTYEQYF. This chain joins TRBV6-6 and TRBJ2-7; TRBD2 aligns across 8 bases. Looked up from germline, CDR1 is MNHNY and CDR2 is SVGAGI (reference sequence). The CDR3 spans 15 residues. Trimming removed 5 bases from V and 2 bases from J; junction bases left unmatched: 8.

The chain combines TRBV7-2 with TRBJ2-3; 12 nucleotides agree with TRBD2. The CDR3 has 16 amino acids. The germline V gene has CDR1 SGHTA and CDR2 FQGNSA. Losses at the gene ends were 3 bases for V and 4 bases for J; bases not matched to a gene: 5. The CDR3 nucleotides are TGTGCCAGCAGCTTGACTAGCGGGAGTCCTCCAGATACGCAGTATTTT. Protein product: CASSLTSGSPPDTQYF. The full variable domain, completed using reference TRBV7-2 and TRBJ2-3, is GAGVSQSPSNKVTEKGKDVELRCDPISGHTALYWYRQSLGQGLEFLIYFQGNSAPDKSGLPSDRFSAERTGGSVSTLTIQRTQQEDSAVYLCASSLTSGSPPDTQYFGPGTRLTVL.

The chain carries TRBV30 and TRBJ2-7; 10 bases fit TRBD1. Germline values: CDR1 GTSNPN, CDR2 SVGIG (reference sequence). The V segment lost 7 bases and the J segment 5 bases; nucleotides outside the gene matches: 5. CDR3 size: 12 residues. The CDR3 region has the DNA TGTGCCTTAGACAGGGGGCCAAACGAGCAGTACTTC. Its protein product is CALDRGPNEQYF.

The chain employs TRBV18 and TRBJ2-3; 7 nucleotides agree with TRBD1. Germline loops: CDR1 KGHSH, CDR2 LQKENI. The CDR3 loop spans 16 amino acids. Trimming at V came to 3 bases and at J to 2 bases, leaving 8 bases not matched to a gene. In DNA, the CDR3 is TGTGCCAGCTCACCGACAGGGCTAATTTCCACAGATACGCAGTATTTT. Protein: CASSPTGLISTDTQYF.

The chain recombines TRBV9 with TRBJ2-5; D uncertain. In germline, CDR1 is SGDLS, CDR2 YYNGEE. Trimming stripped 0 bases from V and 7 bases from J, with 16 bases between. This CDR3 spans 15 amino acids. The CDR3 nucleotides are TGTGCCAGCAGCGTAGGAGAGGAATCAAGAGGGACCCAGTACTTC. It codes for CASSVGEESRGTQYF.

The chain couples TRBV2 to TRBJ1-4; D is undetermined. The length of the CDR3 is 14 residues. Trimming removed 6 bases at V and 7 bases at J, with 15 bases between. Germline values: CDR1 SNHLY, CDR2 FYNNEI. CDR3: CASRRTDGREKLFF. The CDR3 nucleotides are TGTGCCAGCAGGCGAACAGATGGTCGTGAAAAACTGTTTTTT.

J is TRBJ2-1 and V is TRBV10-1; a possible D gene is TRBD2 (6 bases). Germline V CDR1 and CDR2: WNHNN, SYGVQD (reference sequence). The CDR3 is 13 amino acids. V lost 3 bases, J lost 11 bases, and 14 bases lay in between. The chain's CDR3 is CASSDPGVVKQFF. The CDR3 DNA follows: TGCGCCAGCAGTGACCCGGGGGTTGTGAAGCAGTTCTTC.

The chain couples TRBV7-3 to TRBJ2-5; possible D gene TRBD2, 6 bases. CDR3 length: 13 residues. Germline V CDR1 and CDR2: SGHTA, FQGTGA. V was cut by 5 bases and J by 2 bases, with 9 bases left in between. CDR3 protein: CASSGGLQETQYF. The CDR3 bases are TGTGCCAGCAGCGGGGGACTTCAAGAGACCCAGTACTTC.

J is TRBJ2-7 and V is TRBV28; no definite D call. The CDR3 length is 16 residues. The V end lost 5 bases, the J end lost 0 bases, and 17 bases lay between the germline ends. Per the germline V gene, CDR1 is MDHEN and CDR2 is SYDVKM. CDR3 sequence reads: CASSPPGSLSSYEQYF. CDR3 coding DNA: TGTGCCAGCAGTCCTCCCGGGTCGCTGAGCTCCTACGAGCAGTACTTC.

This chain uses TRBV21-1 with TRBJ2-5; the table's D gene call, TRBD1, was not cross checked with the DNA. TRBV21-1 corresponds to a pseudogene. The CDR3 extends over 16 amino acids. The CDR3 coding sequence is TGTGCCAGCAGCCCAAGGGGAGGACAGGGAGAAGAGACCCAGTACTTC. Amino acids: CASSPRGGQGEETQYF.

The chain couples TRBV14 to TRBJ2-3; 10 bases fit TRBD2. The CDR3 sequence is 16 residues long. V lost 4 bases to trimming and J lost 0 bases; unmatched junction nucleotides: 4. Germline V gene sequence: CDR1 SGHDN, CDR2 FVKESK. The CDR3: CASSLIAGGSTDTQYF. The DNA of the CDR3 is TGTGCCAGCAGCCTCATAGCGGGGGGCAGCACAGATACGCAGTATTTT.

The CDR3 spells CASSPKLGGQPQHF. The CDR3 DNA reads TGTGCCAGCAGCCCCAAGTTGGGAGGTCAGCCCCAGCATTTT. V gene TRBV3-1 (or the pseudogene TRBV3-2) combines with J gene TRBJ1-5; D call uncertain. The CDR3 runs to 14 residues. Trimming stripped 4 bases from V and 6 bases from J, with 13 bases between. Germline V gene lookup returns CDR1 LGHDT and CDR2 YNNKEL (reference sequence).

The rearrangement uses TRBV9 and TRBJ1-1; tentative D call: TRBD1 (5 bases). The ends were cut back, 0 bases at V and 5 bases at J, with 11 bases in the middle. Germline V CDR1 and CDR2: SGDLS, YYNGEE. The CDR3 is 14 residues long. This CDR3 is CASSVAPGGTEAFF. Written as DNA, the CDR3 is TGTGCCAGCAGCGTAGCGCCCGGGGGAACTGAAGCTTTCTTT.

This clone was observed a few times. The V call is TRBV6-5, the J call TRBJ1-6; the D is unclear. V was trimmed by 3 bases and J by 6 bases, leaving 15 bases between them. The CDR3 has 16 amino acids. CDR1 and CDR2 from the germline V gene are MNHEY and SVGAGI. CDR3 amino acids: CASSYGSGIGNSPLHF. In DNA form, the CDR3 reads TGTGCCAGCAGTTATGGTTCGGGGATTGGTAATTCACCCCTCCACTTT.

This chain joins TRBV4-2 and TRBJ2-7; D is perhaps TRBD1 (5 bases). Germline values: CDR1 LGHNA, CDR2 YNFKEQ. V was pared by 1 base and J by 2 bases, with 9 bases between. The CDR3 spans 14 residues. The CDR3, as DNA: TGTGCCAGCAGCCAAGGAAGGGGCCCCTACGAGCAGTACTTC. Amino acids: CASSQGRGPYEQYF.

The chain employs TRBV9 and TRBJ1-2, with 7 nucleotides matching TRBD1. Germline assignment: CDR1 SGDLS and CDR2 YYNGEE. Trimming at V came to 5 bases and at J to 0 bases, leaving 4 bases not matched to a gene. The CDR3 length is 14 residues. CDR3 nucleotide sequence: TGTGCCAGCAGTCCGGGACAGTCTAACTATGGCTACACCTTC. This sequence encodes CASSPGQSNYGYTF.